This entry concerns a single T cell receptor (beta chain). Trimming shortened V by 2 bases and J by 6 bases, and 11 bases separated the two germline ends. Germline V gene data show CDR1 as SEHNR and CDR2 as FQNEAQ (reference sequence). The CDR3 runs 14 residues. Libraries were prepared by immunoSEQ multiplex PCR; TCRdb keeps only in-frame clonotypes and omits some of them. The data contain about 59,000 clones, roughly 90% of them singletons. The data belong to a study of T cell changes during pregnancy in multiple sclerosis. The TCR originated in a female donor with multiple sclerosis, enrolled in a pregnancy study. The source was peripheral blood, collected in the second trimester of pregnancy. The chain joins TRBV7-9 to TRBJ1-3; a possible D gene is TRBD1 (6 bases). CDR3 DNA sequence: TGTGCCAGCAGCTTAAGGGACAACCCAAACACCATATATTTT. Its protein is CASSLRDNPNTIYF.